Below are 17 T cell receptor beta chains sequenced from a single sample in a study of blood T cell repertoires in COVID-19. Clones were read by immunoSEQ multiplex PCR, and TCRdb kept only the in-frame ones, dropping some. The sample includes about 62,000 clones, roughly nine tenths seen only once; the top ten take 15% to 20%. The material sequenced was peripheral blood. The receptors originated from a woman aged 60-70 years with COVID-19, enrolled during active disease.

CDR3 sequence (DNA): TGTGCCACCCAAGGGCTAGCGCCGACCTACGAGCAGTACTTC. This gives the protein CATQGLAPTYEQYF. The chain combines TRBV28 with TRBJ2-7, with D possibly being TRBD2 (6 bases). Trimming stripped 10 bases from V and 2 bases from J, with 18 bases between. The CDR3 has 14 residues. The germline V gene has CDR1 MDHEN and CDR2 SYDVKM.

This chain joins TRBV11-2 and TRBJ2-6; 14 bases are shared with TRBD2. The CDR3 extends over 19 amino acids. Germline values: CDR1 SGHAT, CDR2 FQNNGV. Germline trimming cut 6 bases from V and 3 bases from J; bases unmatched to any gene: 10. The CDR3 is CASSWLTSGRGSGANVLTF. The CDR3, as DNA: TGTGCCAGCAGTTGGCTGACTAGCGGGAGGGGTAGTGGGGCCAACGTCCTGACTTTC.

V gene TRBV3-1 (or the pseudogene TRBV3-2) combines with J gene TRBJ1-6; perhaps TRBD1 as D (5 bases). The CDR3 is 14 amino acids. Deletions cut 7 bases from V and 7 bases from J, with 14 bases between. Germline V lookup: CDR1 LGHDT, CDR2 YNNKEL (reference sequence). The chain's CDR3 is CASTRVKGNSPLHF. The CDR3 DNA is TGTGCCAGCACCCGAGTTAAGGGGAATTCACCCCTCCACTTT.

The V gene is TRBV9, the J gene TRBJ2-5; D gene unclear. The CDR3 totals 15 residues. Germline V gene sequence: CDR1 SGDLS, CDR2 YYNGEE. The ends were cut back, 4 bases at V and 4 bases at J, with 17 bases in the middle. CDR3 sequence reads: CASSFQASRVETQYF. For the CDR3, the DNA is TGTGCCAGCAGCTTCCAAGCGAGTAGAGTAGAGACCCAGTACTTC.

This clone was seen a handful of times. The genes are TRBV27 and TRBJ1-1; tentatively, D is TRBD1 (6 bases). The CDR3 spans 16 residues. The germline CDR1 and CDR2 sequences are MNHEY and SMNVEV (reference sequence). V lost 0 bases and J 4 bases, leaving 15 bases between the germline ends. The CDR3 region is CASSLSLDRTGTEAFF. CDR3 nucleotide sequence: TGTGCCAGCAGTTTATCCCTCGACAGGACCGGCACTGAAGCTTTCTTT.

The chain is built from TRBV6-5 and TRBJ2-3, with 7 bases that match TRBD2. V was pared by 5 bases and J by 5 bases, with 10 bases of the junction left unmatched. The germline V gene has CDR1 MNHEY and CDR2 SVGAGI. The CDR3 spans 15 residues. This CDR3 is CASSTSGIRRDTQYF. CDR3 DNA sequence: TGTGCCAGCAGTACCAGCGGGATCAGAAGAGATACGCAGTATTTT.

This chain connects TRBV3-1 (or the pseudogene TRBV3-2) to TRBJ1-2; D uncertain. Germline loops: CDR1 LGHDT, CDR2 YNNKEL (reference sequence). Between the trimmed V and J ends, which lost 0 bases and 2 bases, there was a span of 13 bases. The CDR3 is made up of 16 amino acids. The CDR3 nucleotides are TGTGCCAGCAGCCAAGATCGAGGGAAGTTCAACTATGGCTACACCTTC. Translated, it gives CASSQDRGKFNYGYTF.

This rearrangement joins TRBV15 to TRBJ2-7, with a tentative D call TRBD2 (6 bases). This CDR3 region has 15 residues. CDR1 LNHNV and CDR2 YYDKDF come from the germline V gene (reference sequence). V dropped 1 base and J dropped 1 base, with 11 bases sitting between them. The CDR3 reads CATSRGGDGSYEQYF. Here the CDR3 DNA reads TGTGCCACCAGCAGAGGCGGGGACGGTTCCTACGAGCAGTACTTC.

The chain links TRBV11-2 to TRBJ1-6, with D possibly TRBD1 on 6 matching bases. Trimming removed 0 bases at V and 6 bases at J, with 15 bases between. Germline-derived CDR1 and CDR2 are SGHAT and FQNNGV. This CDR3 contains 17 residues. The CDR3 nucleotides read TGTGCCAGCAGCTTAGATGGGCGGGGGCCGATTAATTCACCCCTCCACTTT. Translated, it gives CASSLDGRGPINSPLHF.

The chain links TRBV30 to TRBJ2-1, with 8 bases aligning to TRBD2. Germline loops: CDR1 GTSNPN, CDR2 SVGIG (reference sequence). The CDR3 is made up of 14 amino acids. Unmatched junction bases numbered 7, after V lost 0 bases and J lost 9 bases. The DNA of the CDR3 is TGTGCCTGGAGTGTACGCGGGAGGTGGGGTGAGCAGTTCTTC. This translates into CAWSVRGRWGEQFF.

The J gene is TRBJ2-3, the V gene TRBV6-5, with D possibly TRBD2 on 5 matching bases. Trimming took off 4 bases at V and 6 bases at J, with 11 bases between the two ends. Germline V lookup: CDR1 MNHEY, CDR2 SVGAGI. The CDR3 runs 13 residues. This CDR3 is CASSSGSPDTQYF. Written as DNA, the CDR3 is TGTGCCAGCAGTTCTGGGAGCCCCGATACGCAGTATTTT.

J is TRBJ2-1 and V is TRBV11-3; D not resolved. The germline V and J ends were trimmed by 0 bases and 3 bases, with 6 bases remaining between them. The CDR3 extends over 14 amino acids. The germline gives CDR1 SGHNT, CDR2 YENEEA. The CDR3 sequence: CASSLDSYYNEQFF. CDR3 DNA sequence: TGTGCCAGCAGCTTAGACAGTTACTACAATGAGCAGTTCTTC. Full variable domain (remainder filled in from reference TRBV11-3 and TRBJ2-1): EAGVVQSPRYKIIEKKQPVAFWCNPISGHNTLYWYLQNLGQGPELLIRYENEEAVDDSQLPKDRFSAERLKGVDSTLKIQPAELGDSAVYLCASSLDSYYNEQFFGPGTRLTVL.

This chain uses TRBV18 with TRBJ2-5; 8 bases line up with TRBD1. CDR1 is KGHSH and CDR2 is LQKENI in the germline V gene. The trim removed 3 bases at V and 1 base at J, leaving 4 bases unmatched. The CDR3 consists of 15 residues. The CDR3: CASSPGTGVQETQYF. In DNA form, the CDR3 reads TGTGCCAGCTCACCCGGGACAGGAGTCCAAGAGACCCAGTACTTC. The full variable domain, its missing parts supplied by reference TRBV18 and TRBJ2-5, is NAGVMQNPRHLVRRRGQEARLRCSPMKGHSHVYWYRQLPEEGLKFMVYLQKENIIDESGMPKERFSAEFPKEGPSILRIQQVVRGDSAAYFCASSPGTGVQETQYFGPGTRLLVL.

This clone was detected only a few times. The genes are TRBV5-1 and TRBJ1-2, with TRBD1 matching over 7 bases. The germline CDR1 and CDR2 sequences are SGHRS and YFSETQ. The CDR3 consists of 14 residues. V lost 3 bases and J lost 4; bases outside the gene matches: 6. CDR3 DNA: TGCGCCAGCAGCTGGAACAGGGGAGGCTATGGCTACACCTTC. Translating gives CASSWNRGGYGYTF.

The V call is TRBV4-2, the J call TRBJ1-2; D unclear. Deletions cut 0 bases from V and 7 bases from J, with 12 bases between. The CDR3 contains 14 residues. Germline lookup yields CDR1 LGHNA and CDR2 YNFKEQ. CDR3 residues: CASSQETGRSGYTF. In DNA, the CDR3 is TGTGCCAGCAGCCAAGAAACGGGAAGATCTGGCTACACCTTC.

This chain connects TRBV7-9 to TRBJ1-6; no definite D call. CDR1 is SEHNR, CDR2 FQNEAQ, per germline (reference sequence). The CDR3 length is 14 residues. V lost 1 base to trimming and J lost 7 bases, with 8 bases between them. The CDR3: CASSLGNENSPLHF. CDR3 coding DNA: TGTGCCAGCAGCTTAGGAAACGAGAATTCACCCCTCCACTTT.

The V gene is TRBV27, the J gene TRBJ2-4; TRBD1 agrees at 8 bases. V dropped 6 bases and J dropped 3; count of bases not matched to a gene: 7. The CDR3 is 15 residues long. Germline V gene sequence: CDR1 MNHEY, CDR2 SMNVEV (reference sequence). The CDR3, as DNA: TGTGCCAGCAGGTTGACAGGGGCACTCAAAAACATTCAGTACTTC. It codes for CASRLTGALKNIQYF.